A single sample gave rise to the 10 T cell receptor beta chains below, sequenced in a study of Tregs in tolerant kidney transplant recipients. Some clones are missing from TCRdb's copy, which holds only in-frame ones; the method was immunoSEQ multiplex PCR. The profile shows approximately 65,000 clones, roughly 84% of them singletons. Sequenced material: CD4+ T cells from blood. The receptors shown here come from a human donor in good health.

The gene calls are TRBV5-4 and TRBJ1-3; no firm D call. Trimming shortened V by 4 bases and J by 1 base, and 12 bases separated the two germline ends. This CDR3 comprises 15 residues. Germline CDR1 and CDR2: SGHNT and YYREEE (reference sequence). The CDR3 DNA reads TGTGCCAGCAGCCTCGGGAGTTCTTCTGGAAACACCATATATTTT. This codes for CASSLGSSSGNTIYF.

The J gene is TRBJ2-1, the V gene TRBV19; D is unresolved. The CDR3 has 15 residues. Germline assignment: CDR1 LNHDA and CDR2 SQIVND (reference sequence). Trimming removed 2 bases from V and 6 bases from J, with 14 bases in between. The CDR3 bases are TGTGCCAGTAGTATACCTACGAATAGGGTCAATGAGCAGTTCTTC. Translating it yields CASSIPTNRVNEQFF.

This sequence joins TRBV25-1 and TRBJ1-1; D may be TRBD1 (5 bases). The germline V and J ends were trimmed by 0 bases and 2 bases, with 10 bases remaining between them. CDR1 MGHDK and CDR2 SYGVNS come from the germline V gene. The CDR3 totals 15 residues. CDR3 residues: CASSEYSGANTEAFF. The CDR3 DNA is TGTGCCAGCAGTGAATACTCCGGGGCTAACACTGAAGCTTTCTTT.

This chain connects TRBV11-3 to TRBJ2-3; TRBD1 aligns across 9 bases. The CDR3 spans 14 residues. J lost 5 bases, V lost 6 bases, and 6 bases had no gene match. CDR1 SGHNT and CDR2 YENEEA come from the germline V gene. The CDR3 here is CASREQGARDTQYF. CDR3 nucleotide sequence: TGTGCCAGCAGGGAACAGGGGGCTAGAGATACGCAGTATTTT.

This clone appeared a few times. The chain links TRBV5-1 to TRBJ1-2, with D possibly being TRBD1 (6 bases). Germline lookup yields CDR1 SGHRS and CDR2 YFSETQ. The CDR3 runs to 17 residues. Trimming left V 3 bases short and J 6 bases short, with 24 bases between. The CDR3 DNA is TGCGCCAGCAGCTCCGGACTTAGAGGGGGTCACGGGGATGGCTACACCTTC. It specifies CASSSGLRGGHGDGYTF.

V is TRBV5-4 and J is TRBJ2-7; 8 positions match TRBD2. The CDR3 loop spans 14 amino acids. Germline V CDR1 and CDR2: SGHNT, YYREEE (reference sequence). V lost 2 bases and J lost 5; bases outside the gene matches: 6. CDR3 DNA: TGTGCCAGCAGCTTAGGCGGGACTAGAAACGAGCAGTACTTC. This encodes CASSLGGTRNEQYF.

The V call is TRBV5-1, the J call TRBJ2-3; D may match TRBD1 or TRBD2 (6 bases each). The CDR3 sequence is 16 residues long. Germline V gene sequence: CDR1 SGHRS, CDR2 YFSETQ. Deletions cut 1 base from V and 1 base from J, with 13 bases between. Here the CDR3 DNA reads TGCGCCAGCAGCTTGCGACCGGGGGCTGGCACAGATACGCAGTATTTT. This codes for CASSLRPGAGTDTQYF.

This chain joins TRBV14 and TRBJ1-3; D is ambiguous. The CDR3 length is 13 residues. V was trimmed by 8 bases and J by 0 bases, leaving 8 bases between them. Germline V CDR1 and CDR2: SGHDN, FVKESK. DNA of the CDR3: TGTGCCAGCCGCTTAAGCTCTGGAAACACCATATATTTT. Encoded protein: CASRLSSGNTIYF.

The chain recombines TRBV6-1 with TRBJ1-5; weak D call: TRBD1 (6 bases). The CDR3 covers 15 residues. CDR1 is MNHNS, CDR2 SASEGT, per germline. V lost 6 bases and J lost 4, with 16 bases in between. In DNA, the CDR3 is TGTGCCAGCAGCCCCGCAGGGGCAGGGAATCAGCCCCAGCATTTT. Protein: CASSPAGAGNQPQHF.

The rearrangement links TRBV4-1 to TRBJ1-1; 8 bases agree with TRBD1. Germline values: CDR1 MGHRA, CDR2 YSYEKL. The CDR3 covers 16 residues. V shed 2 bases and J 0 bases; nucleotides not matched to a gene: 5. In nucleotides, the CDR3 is TGCGCCAGCAGCCAAAAGACAGGGGCCATGAACACTGAAGCTTTCTTT. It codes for CASSQKTGAMNTEAFF.